This T cell receptor (beta chain) was documented in a study of cytomegalovirus exposure and HLA in healthy donors. Study-wide results and limits: Most CMV-associated TCR beta chains were later found to appear HLA-restricted. Under in vitro conditions, a few CMV-associated chains were confirmed as specific for CMV antigens.

When sampled, the donors appeared nominally healthy, though they likely had unrecorded immune exposures. This clone was counted a few times. Its target is unknown. PCR involved 60 Vbeta and 13 Jbeta primers. Repertoires were generated with immunoSEQ multiplex PCR, while TCRdb's copy carries only in-frame clones and drops some. The table shows roughly 160,000 clones, with roughly 80% occurring only once. Trimming left V 4 bases short and J 7 bases short, with 16 bases between. Germline CDR1 reads SGHTA; CDR2 reads FQGNSA. This CDR3 comprises 14 residues. The V call is TRBV7-2, the J call TRBJ1-1, with D maybe TRBD1 (5 bases). Sequencing used PBMCs. This TCR came from a man in his fifties or sixties in good health and CMV-seropositive. CDR3 in DNA: TGTGCCAGCAGCTCACGTCGGGGGACTTATGAAGCTTTCTTT. This encodes CASSSRRGTYEAFF. Full variable domain (remainder filled in from reference TRBV7-2 and TRBJ1-1): GAGVSQSPSNKVTEKGKDVELRCDPISGHTALYWYRQSLGQGLEFLIYFQGNSAPDKSGLPSDRFSAERTGGSVSTLTIQRTQQEDSAVYLCASSSRRGTYEAFFGQGTRLTVV.